The 12 T cell receptor beta chains listed next were all sequenced from one sample in a study of control samples from healthy donors and cancer patients. Assay: immunoSEQ multiplex PCR; the TCRdb copy retains only in-frame clones and omits some. The sample includes some 130,000 clones, around 85% of them seen just once. The sample was blood. The receptors here all came from a woman aged 25 to 39 in good health.

This rearrangement joins TRBV7-2 to TRBJ2-1, with 9 positions matching TRBD2. This CDR3 is 15 amino acids long. Germline-derived CDR1 and CDR2 are SGHTA and FQGNSA. Germline trimming cut 1 base from V and 5 bases from J; bases unmatched to any gene: 3. The CDR3: CASSLDLAGHNEQFF. The CDR3 DNA reads as TGTGCCAGCAGCTTAGATCTAGCGGGACACAATGAGCAGTTCTTC.

The chain is built from TRBV30 and TRBJ1-1; D remains unclear. This CDR3 is built from 12 residues. Trimming took 3 bases from V and 4 from J, leaving 9 bases between them. Looked up from germline, CDR1 is GTSNPN and CDR2 is SVGIG (reference sequence). CDR3 protein: CAWRRPVTEAFF. The CDR3 region has the DNA TGTGCCTGGAGGAGGCCTGTCACTGAAGCTTTCTTT.

The chain links TRBV28 to TRBJ2-7; maybe TRBD2 (5 bases). CDR1 is MDHEN, CDR2 SYDVKM, per germline. The CDR3 totals 16 residues. Trimming took 6 bases from V and 1 from J, leaving 19 bases between them. Here the CDR3 reads CASSSPGSLLSYEQYF. DNA of the CDR3: TGTGCCAGCAGCTCTCCGGGGAGCCTACTTTCCTACGAGCAGTACTTC. The full variable domain, with the rest looked up from reference TRBV28 and TRBJ2-7, is DVKVTQSSRYLVKRTGEKVFLECVQDMDHENMFWYRQDPGLGLRLIYFSYDVKMKEKGDIPEGYSVSREKKERFSLILESASTNQTSMYLCASSSPGSLLSYEQYFGPGTRLTVT.

V is TRBV5-8 and J is TRBJ1-3; D unresolved. CDR3 length: 13 amino acids. Germline V CDR1 and CDR2: SGHTS, YDEGEE. V lost 6 bases and J lost 1, with 8 bases in between. CDR3 region: CASTRGSGNTIYF. The CDR3, as DNA: TGTGCCAGCACCAGAGGTTCTGGAAACACCATATATTTT.

The sample holds a few counts of this clone. The V call is TRBV15, the J call TRBJ1-1; D is unresolved. V lost 5 bases to trimming and J lost 3 bases, with 10 bases between them. The CDR3 is 13 residues long. Germline V gene lookup returns CDR1 LNHNV and CDR2 YYDKDF (reference sequence). In DNA form, the CDR3 reads TGTGCCACCAGCGTGAGGTGGGACACTGAAGCTTTCTTT. Translating gives CATSVRWDTEAFF. Complete variable domain (other parts from reference TRBV15 and TRBJ1-1): DAMVIQNPRYQVTQFGKPVTLSCSQTLNHNVMYWYQQKSSQAPKLLFHYYDKDFNNEADTPDNFQSRRPNTSFCFLDIRSPGLGDTAMYLCATSVRWDTEAFFGQGTRLTVV.

The gene calls are TRBV3-1 (or the pseudogene TRBV3-2) and TRBJ2-1; a possible D gene is TRBD2 (6 bases). The V gene lost 5 bases and the J gene lost 7 bases, with 15 bases spanning the gap. The germline V gene encodes CDR1 LGHDT and CDR2 YNNKEL (reference sequence). There are 14 residues in the CDR3. CDR3 sequence: CASSARLVGNEQFF. The DNA for the CDR3 is TGTGCCAGCAGCGCAAGACTAGTAGGGAATGAGCAGTTCTTC.

V is TRBV28 and J is TRBJ2-1; 12 bases fit TRBD2. The CDR3 is made up of 15 amino acids. Germline V gene lookup returns CDR1 MDHEN and CDR2 SYDVKM. J gave up 9 bases and V 6 bases, and 9 bases lay outside the gene matches. DNA for the CDR3: TGTGCCAGCAGCCGACTAGCGGGAGTGGACGGTGAGCAGTTCTTC. Encoded protein: CASSRLAGVDGEQFF.

This rearrangement joins TRBV19 to TRBJ2-1; TRBD2 matches at 9 bases. CDR3 length equals 15 residues. Germline CDR1 reads LNHDA; CDR2 reads SQIVND (reference sequence). Trimming removed 3 bases from V and 2 bases from J; junction bases left unmatched: 2. This CDR3 reads CASSMGGRAYNEQFF. The CDR3 bases are TGTGCCAGTAGTATGGGCGGGAGGGCCTACAATGAGCAGTTCTTC. Full variable domain (rest looked up from reference TRBV19 and TRBJ2-1): DGGITQSPKYLFRKEGQNVTLSCEQNLNHDAMYWYRQDPGQGLRLIYYSQIVNDFQKGDIAEGYSVSREKKESFPLTVTSAQKNPTAFYLCASSMGGRAYNEQFFGPGTRLTVL.

In the case of this clone: Other DNA sequences in the sample encode the same CDR3. This chain links TRBV19 with TRBJ2-3; tentatively, D is TRBD2 (7 bases). Between the trimmed V and J ends, which lost 3 bases and 5 bases, there was a span of 12 bases. CDR1 LNHDA and CDR2 SQIVND come from the germline V gene (reference sequence). This CDR3 contains 14 residues. The CDR3 protein is CASSIGGAKDTQYF. CDR3 nucleotides: TGTGCCAGTAGTATTGGGGGGGCGAAAGATACGCAGTATTTT.

This clone was picked up a small number of times. Mismatch with germline at one junction end may stem from a read error. This chain's CDR3 is CASSVDWISSEQYF. Here the CDR3 DNA reads TGTGCCAGCAGCGTGGACTGGATATCCTCCGAGCAGTACTTC. The chain couples TRBV9 to TRBJ2-7; a possible D gene is TRBD2 (5 bases). The germline CDR1 and CDR2 sequences are SGDLS and YYNGEE. The CDR3 has 14 residues.

The rearrangement joins TRBV6-5 to TRBJ1-2; 8 bases agree with TRBD1. CDR1 is MNHEY and CDR2 is SVGAGI in the germline V gene. Trimming removed 0 bases from V and 6 bases from J; junction bases left unmatched: 9. CDR3 length: 16 residues. The CDR3 sequence: CASSYSIQGDLHGYTF. DNA of the CDR3: TGTGCCAGCAGTTACTCGATACAGGGGGACCTCCATGGCTACACCTTC.

In this sample, this clone turned up a few times. This chain connects TRBV5-4 to TRBJ2-3, with no clear D. The CDR3 length is 14 residues. Germline V lookup: CDR1 SGHNT, CDR2 YYREEE (reference sequence). The ends were cut back, 5 bases at V and 4 bases at J, with 14 bases in the middle. The DNA for the CDR3 is TGTGCCAGCAGTCTCTCCTTGGGGTCAGATACGCAGTATTTT. Translating gives CASSLSLGSDTQYF.